These 10 T cell receptor beta chains originate from one sample sequenced in a study of identical twins (dated by TCRdb to about 2016). Libraries were prepared through 5' RACE. This sample was sequenced with an Illumina HiSeq 2000. TCRdb reprocessed the public reads (quality trimming at Q25 with fastp, clone calling with MiXCR) and kept in-frame beta chains. Each CDR3 protein gets just one entry, which takes the most common genes and DNA from the rows behind it. Counted in this sample were 750,000 to 950,000 distinct CDR3 sequences; 12% of them appeared once. Around 1.5% of the sample lies in the top ten. The data were also submitted as part of a second study, on yellow fever vaccine responses in identical twins.

The sample was PBMCs. The source of these receptors is a woman aged 18-29 years in good health.

The table lists this clonotype with many counts. The chain is built from TRBV28 and TRBJ1-3, with D unclear. Germline lookup yields CDR1 MDHEN and CDR2 SYDVKM. Trimming took 7 bases from V and 8 from J, leaving 24 bases between them. CDR3 length: 16 residues. CDR3: CASTGVGILVADTIYF. DNA of the CDR3: TGTGCCAGCACGGGAGTGGGGATATTGGTGGCGGACACCATATATTTT.

The J gene is TRBJ2-7, the V gene TRBV21-1; the DNA was not used to check the table's D call, TRBD2. TRBV21-1 is given as a pseudogene. The CDR3 has 14 amino acids. The DNA of the CDR3 is TGTGCCAGCAGCATTGCTAGCGGGGGCTACGAGCAGTACTTC. It is translated as CASSIASGGYEQYF.

In its sample, this clonotype was seen many times. The chain employs TRBV3-1 and TRBJ2-2; weak D call: TRBD2 (6 bases). Germline loops: CDR1 LGHDT, CDR2 YNNKEL (reference sequence). Trimming left V 2 bases short and J 0 bases short, with 16 bases between. The CDR3 runs 18 residues. In DNA form, the CDR3 reads TGTGCCAGCAGCCAAACGGGGCGGGGCGAACCGAACACCGGGGAGCTGTTTTTT. Translation: CASSQTGRGEPNTGELFF.

The V gene is TRBV6-4, the J gene TRBJ1-2; TRBD1 might be the D (6 bases). The CDR3 has 13 residues. CDR1 and CDR2 (germline): MRHNA, SNTAGT. V was trimmed by 2 bases and J by 4 bases, leaving 8 bases between them. The CDR3 coding sequence is TGTGCCAGCAGTGACACGGGGGCCTATGGCTACACCTTC. Its translation: CASSDTGAYGYTF.

This clonotype has only a few counts. The V gene is TRBV20-1, the J gene TRBJ1-1; 9 bases align to TRBD1. Looked up from germline, CDR1 is DFQATT and CDR2 is SNEGSKA (reference sequence). V gave up 7 bases and J gave up 11 bases; unmatched junction bases: 8. This CDR3 contains 11 residues. The CDR3 spells CSGRTGDRAFF. The CDR3 bases are TGCAGTGGGAGGACAGGGGATAGGGCTTTCTTT.

This clonotype has ten or more counts. The chain has TRBV20-1 and TRBJ2-4; 7 bases map to TRBD1. Germline V lookup: CDR1 DFQATT, CDR2 SNEGSKA (reference sequence). This CDR3 is built from 12 residues. V trimming: 3 bases; J trimming: 6 bases; junction bases outside the gene matches: 2. Here the CDR3 reads CSARTGTNIQYF. In nucleotides, the CDR3 is TGCAGTGCTAGGACAGGGACAAACATTCAGTACTTC.

The sample holds a few counts of this clonotype. Compared with germline, one end of the junction differs, possibly owing to a read error. The chain employs TRBV27 and TRBJ2-2; 8 nucleotides line up with TRBD2. CDR1 and CDR2 from the germline V gene are MNHEY and SMNVEV (reference sequence). This CDR3 is 16 amino acids long. CDR3 coding DNA: TGTGCCAGCACCCCGGCGGGAGGCGGGGACACCGGGGAGCTGTGTTTT. This translates into CASTPAGGGDTGELCF.

The CDR3 DNA follows: TGTGCCAGTAGTTCAGCCGGGACAGAGTATGGCTACACCTTC. Encoded protein: CASSSAGTEYGYTF. J is TRBJ1-2 and V is TRBV19, with 7 positions matching TRBD1. The junction had 8 bases not matched to a gene; V was cut back by 5 bases and J by 5 bases. The CDR3 covers 14 residues. Germline CDR1 reads LNHDA; CDR2 reads SQIVND (reference sequence).

V and J are TRBV5-1 and TRBJ2-5; 12 nucleotides line up with TRBD1. CDR1 is SGHRS, CDR2 YFSETQ, per germline. V lost 4 bases, J lost 5 bases, and 6 bases stayed unmatched. The length of the CDR3 is 15 residues. CDR3 in DNA: TGCGCCAGCAGCCCGGGACAGGGGGCAAAGGAGACCCAGTACTTC. Residues: CASSPGQGAKETQYF.

There are a few counts of this clonotype. This chain connects TRBV6-6 to TRBJ2-7; 8 positions agree with TRBD2. Germline CDR1 reads MNHNY; CDR2 reads SVGAGI (reference sequence). The CDR3 is 13 amino acids. J gave up 2 bases and V 8 bases, and 5 bases lay outside the gene matches. CDR3 DNA sequence: TGTGCCAGCGGGGCGGGAGGCCCCTACGAGCAGTACTTC. Its protein product is CASGAGGPYEQYF.